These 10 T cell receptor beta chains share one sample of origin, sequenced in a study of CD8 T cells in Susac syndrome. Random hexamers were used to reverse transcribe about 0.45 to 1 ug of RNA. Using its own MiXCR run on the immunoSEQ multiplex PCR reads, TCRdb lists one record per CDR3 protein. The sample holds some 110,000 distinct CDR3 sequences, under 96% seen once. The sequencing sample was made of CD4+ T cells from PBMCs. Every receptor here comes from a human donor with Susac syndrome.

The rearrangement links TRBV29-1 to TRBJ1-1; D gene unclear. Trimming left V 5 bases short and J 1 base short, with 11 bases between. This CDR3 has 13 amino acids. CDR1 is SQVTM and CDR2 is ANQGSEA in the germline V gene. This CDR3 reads CSVSAQQNTEAFF. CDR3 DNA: TGCAGCGTTTCGGCTCAACAGAACACTGAAGCTTTCTTT.

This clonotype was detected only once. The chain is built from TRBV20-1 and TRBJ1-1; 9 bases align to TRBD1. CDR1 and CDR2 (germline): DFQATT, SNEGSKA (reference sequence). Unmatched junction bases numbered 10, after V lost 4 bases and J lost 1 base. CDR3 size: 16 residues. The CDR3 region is CSATPLTGGPNTEAFF. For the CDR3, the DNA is TGCAGTGCTACGCCATTGACAGGGGGACCGAACACTGAAGCTTTCTTT.

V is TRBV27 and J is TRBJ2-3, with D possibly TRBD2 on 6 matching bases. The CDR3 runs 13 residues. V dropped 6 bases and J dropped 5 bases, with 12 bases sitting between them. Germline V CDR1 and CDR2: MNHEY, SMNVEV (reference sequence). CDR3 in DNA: TGTGCCAGCAGCACCCGCGGGGTAGATACGCAGTATTTT. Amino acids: CASSTRGVDTQYF.

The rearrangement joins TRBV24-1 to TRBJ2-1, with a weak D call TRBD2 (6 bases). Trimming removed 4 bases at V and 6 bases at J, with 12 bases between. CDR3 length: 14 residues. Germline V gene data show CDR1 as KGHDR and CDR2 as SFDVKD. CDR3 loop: CATSDASVFNEQFF. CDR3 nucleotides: TGTGCCACCAGTGACGCTAGCGTTTTCAATGAGCAGTTCTTC.

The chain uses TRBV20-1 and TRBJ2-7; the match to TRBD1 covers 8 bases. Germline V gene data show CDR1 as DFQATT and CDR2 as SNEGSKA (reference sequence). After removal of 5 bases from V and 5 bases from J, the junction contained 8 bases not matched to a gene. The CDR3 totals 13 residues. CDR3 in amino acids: CSALPGQGNEQYF. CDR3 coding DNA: TGCAGTGCTTTGCCCGGACAGGGCAACGAGCAGTACTTC.

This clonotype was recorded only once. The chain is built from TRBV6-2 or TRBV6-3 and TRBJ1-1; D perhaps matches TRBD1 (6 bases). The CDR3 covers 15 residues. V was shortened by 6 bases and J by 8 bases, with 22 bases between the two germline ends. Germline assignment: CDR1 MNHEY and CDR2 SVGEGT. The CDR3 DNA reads TGTGCCAGCAGCCTTCCCGCGAACAGGGTGGGGGAAGCTTTCTTT. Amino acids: CASSLPANRVGEAFF.

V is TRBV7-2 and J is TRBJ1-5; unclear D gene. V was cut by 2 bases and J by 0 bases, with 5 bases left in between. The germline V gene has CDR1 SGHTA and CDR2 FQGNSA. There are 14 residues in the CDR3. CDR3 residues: CASSLSHSNQPQHF. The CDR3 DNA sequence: TGTGCCAGCAGCTTATCACATAGCAATCAGCCCCAGCATTTT.

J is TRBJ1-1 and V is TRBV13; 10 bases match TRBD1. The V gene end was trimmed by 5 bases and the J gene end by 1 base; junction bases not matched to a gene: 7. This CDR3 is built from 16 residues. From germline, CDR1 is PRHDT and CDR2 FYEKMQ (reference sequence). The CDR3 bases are TGTGCCAGCAGCCTGGACAGGGGGAAAGGGAACACTGAAGCTTTCTTT. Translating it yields CASSLDRGKGNTEAFF.

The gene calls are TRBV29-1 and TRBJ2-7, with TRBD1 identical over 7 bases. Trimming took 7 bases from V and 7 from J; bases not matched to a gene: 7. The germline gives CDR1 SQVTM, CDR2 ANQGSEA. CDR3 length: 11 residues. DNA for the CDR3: TGCAGCGGCGAATCAGGGGGAGAGCAGTACTTC. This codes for CSGESGGEQYF.

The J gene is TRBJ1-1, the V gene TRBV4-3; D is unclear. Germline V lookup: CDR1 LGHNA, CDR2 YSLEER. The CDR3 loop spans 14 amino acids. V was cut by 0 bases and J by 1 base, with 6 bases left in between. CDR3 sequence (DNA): TGCGCCAGCAGCCAAGAATGGAGGAACACTGAAGCTTTCTTT. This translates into CASSQEWRNTEAFF.